This record concerns one TCR beta chain sequence. Its antigen is still unknown. The sample comes from a study of CD8+ T cells in alopecia areata. Broader study findings: Sequencing of scalp tissue also captures the resident alphabeta T cells of normal skin.

Researchers took lesional scalp punch biopsies and peripheral blood from people who were alopecia areata patients. Extraction of RNA preceded its reverse transcription into cDNA, which served as the sequencing template. Repertoires were generated with immunoSEQ multiplex PCR, while TCRdb's copy carries only in-frame clones and drops some. The table includes approximately 91,000 clones, under 45% detected once. Germline CDR1 MNHEY, CDR2 SVGAGI. V lost 0 bases, J lost 8 bases, and 6 bases stayed unmatched. This CDR3 is 14 amino acids long. This sequence joins TRBV6-5 and TRBJ1-1, with 7 bases lining up with TRBD1. This TCR was sampled from a human donor with alopecia areata. The sample taken for sequencing was CD4+ T cells sorted from blood. For the CDR3, the DNA is TGTGCCAGCAGTTACTCGGGGGACAGCCGGGAAGCTTTCTTT. Encoded protein: CASSYSGDSREAFF.